The rows below give T cell receptor beta chains drawn from one sample of a study of cytomegalovirus exposure and HLA in healthy donors. Assay used: immunoSEQ multiplex PCR; TCRdb lists only in-frame clones, some missing. Here the sample spans approximately 100,000 clones, around three quarters being singletons. Input material: PBMCs. The receptors come from a man in his forties or fifties in good health and CMV-seronegative. CDR3s leave out the opening cysteine and the closing phenylalanine or tryptophan.

j_gene: TRBJ1-1
v_gene: TRBV6-1
CDR3aa: ASSEVIRQGPFTEAF

j_gene: TRBJ1-5
v_gene: TRBV7-9
CDR3aa: ASSFQGDSNQPQH

j_gene: TRBJ1-2
v_gene: TRBV18
CDR3aa: ASSPGQGMGGYT

j_gene: TRBJ2-7
v_gene: TRBV5-8
CDR3aa: ASSWGTGRMGLYEQY

j_gene: TRBJ2-5
v_gene: TRBV6-5
CDR3aa: AGSPPGARGTQY

j_gene: TRBJ1-1
v_gene: TRBV7-9
CDR3aa: ASSAGQGNTEAF

j_gene: TRBJ2-3
v_gene: TRBV13
CDR3aa: ASSLWLAGGDRTDTQY

j_gene: TRBJ1-1
v_gene: TRBV4-3
CDR3aa: ASSQGGFMNTEAF

j_gene: TRBJ2-2
v_gene: TRBV6-6
CDR3aa: ASSGQGSTGELF

j_gene: TRBJ1-3
v_gene: TRBV19
CDR3aa: GAGRTIGNTIY

j_gene: TRBJ2-1
v_gene: TRBV6-5
CDR3aa: ASSYGPSGGVNEQF

j_gene: TRBJ2-7
v_gene: TRBV5-4
CDR3aa: ASSRGDRAREQY

j_gene: TRBJ2-1
v_gene: TRBV19
CDR3aa: ASRVGGSSYNEQF

j_gene: TRBJ2-3
v_gene: TRBV11-1
CDR3aa: ASSLVQYTQY

j_gene: TRBJ2-4
v_gene: TRBV10-1
CDR3aa: ASSDYYKNIQY

j_gene: .
v_gene: TRBV2
CDR3aa: ASNKDRGEQY

j_gene: TRBJ2-7
v_gene: TRBV2
CDR3aa: ASSESLAGGSYEQY

j_gene: TRBJ2-2
v_gene: TRBV5-6
CDR3aa: ASIGQIFTGELF

j_gene: TRBJ2-2
v_gene: TRBV5-5
CDR3aa: ACGVDTGELF

j_gene: TRBJ1-1
v_gene: TRBV10-3
CDR3aa: ASQGMSGTEAF

j_gene: TRBJ1-2
v_gene: TRBV9
CDR3aa: ASSVVGQGHGYT

j_gene: TRBJ2-1
v_gene: TRBV5-1
CDR3aa: ASSLLAGAYNEQF